This T cell receptor (beta chain) was identified in a study of blood T cell repertoires in COVID-19. Study in general: Acute and convalescent COVID-19 specimens originated in the United States, Italy and Spain. The analysed material was cDNA or gDNA that came from T cells, B-cell-depleted T cells, or PBMCs.

Original methodology: Quantification of nucleated cells was approximated via reference gene primer amplification. The table came from immunoSEQ multiplex PCR; TCRdb's copy has only in-frame clones and leaves some out. D and trimming come from the DNA, and the V and J calls and clone size come from that table. The table shows over 100,000 clones, with more than 75% occurring only once. There are 11 residues in the CDR3. Germline-derived CDR1 and CDR2 are DFQATT and SNEGSKA (reference sequence). The V end was cut by 8 bases, the J end by 1 base, with 9 bases between. This TCR derives from a man aged 40-50 years with acute or convalescent COVID-19. The gene calls are TRBV20-1 and TRBJ2-7; weak D call: TRBD2 (5 bases). The sample taken for sequencing was peripheral blood. CDR3 loop: CSISGSYEQYF. CDR3 coding DNA: TGCAGTATAAGCGGTTCCTACGAGCAGTACTTC.